The table lists the clone carrying this TCR beta chain with many counts. The data derive from a study of metastatic and nonmetastatic thyroid tumors. Thyroid surgery took place with no prior treatment in any patient. Germline V gene lookup returns CDR1 MGHDK and CDR2 SYGVNS. Trimming cost V 2 bases and J 2 bases, with 0 bases left between them. The CDR3 consists of 11 residues. MiXCR re-clonotyped the PCR reads for TCRdb. The top ten hold 3.5% to 5% of the sample, which has roughly 57,000 clones, 20% to 25% seen once. V usage is TRBV25-1 and J usage is TRBJ1-1; D gene unclear. The sample consisted of blood. This receptor was obtained from a female donor with papillary thyroid cancer or a benign thyroid nodule (not recorded which). Some clones in this sample may be carry-over from other donors' samples. This CDR3 reads CASSENTEAFF. For the CDR3, the DNA is TGTGCCAGCAGTGAAAACACTGAAGCTTTCTTT.